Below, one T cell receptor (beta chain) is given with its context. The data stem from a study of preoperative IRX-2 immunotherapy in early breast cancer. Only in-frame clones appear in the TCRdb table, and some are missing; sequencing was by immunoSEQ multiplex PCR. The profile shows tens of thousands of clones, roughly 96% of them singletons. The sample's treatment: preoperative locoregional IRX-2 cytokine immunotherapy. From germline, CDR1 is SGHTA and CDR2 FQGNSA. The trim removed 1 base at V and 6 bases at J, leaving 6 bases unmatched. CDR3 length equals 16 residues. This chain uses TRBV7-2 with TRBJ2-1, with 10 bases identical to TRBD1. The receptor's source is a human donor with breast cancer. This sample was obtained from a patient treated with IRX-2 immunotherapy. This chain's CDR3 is CASSLVGTGVVNEQFF. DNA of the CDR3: TGTGCCAGCAGCTTAGTTGGGACAGGGGTGGTCAATGAGCAGTTCTTC.